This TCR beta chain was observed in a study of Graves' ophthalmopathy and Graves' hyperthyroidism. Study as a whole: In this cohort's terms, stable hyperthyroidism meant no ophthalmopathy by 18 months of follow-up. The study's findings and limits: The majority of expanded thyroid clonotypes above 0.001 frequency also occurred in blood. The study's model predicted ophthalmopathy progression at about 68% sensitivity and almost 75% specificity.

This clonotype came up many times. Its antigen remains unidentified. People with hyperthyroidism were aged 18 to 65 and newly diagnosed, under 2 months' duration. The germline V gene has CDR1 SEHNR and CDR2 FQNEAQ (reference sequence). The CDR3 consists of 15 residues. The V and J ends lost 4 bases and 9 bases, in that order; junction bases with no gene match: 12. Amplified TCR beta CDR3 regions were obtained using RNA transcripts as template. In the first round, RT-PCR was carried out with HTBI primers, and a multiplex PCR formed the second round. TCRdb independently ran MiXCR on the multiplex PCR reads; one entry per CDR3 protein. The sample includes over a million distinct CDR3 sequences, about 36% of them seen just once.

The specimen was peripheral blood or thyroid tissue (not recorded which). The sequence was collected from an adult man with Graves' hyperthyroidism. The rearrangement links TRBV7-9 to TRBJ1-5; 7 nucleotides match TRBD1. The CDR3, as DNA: TGTGCCAGCAGCTCTAACCGGGACAGCCTTATGCCCCAGCATTTT. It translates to CASSSNRDSLMPQHF. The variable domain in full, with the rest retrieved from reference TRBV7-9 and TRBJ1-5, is DTGVSQNPRHKITKRGQNVTFRCDPISEHNRLYWYRQTLGQGPEFLTYFQNEAQLEKSRLLSDRFSAERPKGSFSTLEIQRTEQGDSAMYLCASSSNRDSLMPQHFGDGTRLSIL.